This is a list of T cell receptor beta chains from one sample in a study of T-cell reconstitution after alpha-beta-depleted transplantation in children. TCRdb called the PCR reads again in MiXCR, with one record for every CDR3 protein. The sample shows around 670,000 distinct CDR3 sequences, about 12% of them seen only once. Specimen: PBMCs, collected before TCRalphabeta/CD19-depleted stem cell transplant. Source of these receptors: a girl aged 2 to 10 with congenital amegakaryocytic thrombocytopenia, due to receive a stem cell transplant. CDR3s include the opening cysteine and the closing phenylalanine or tryptophan. Each record gives: J gene, D gene, clone size, CDR3 length, V gene, CDR3 protein, CDR3 DNA. D genes are given only for firm matches. For some rows the clone size is stated as once, few or many, or as a class when expanded; others skip it.

J: TRBJ2-7; D: TRBD2; size: few; length: 16; V: TRBV4-2; CDR3: CASSQDQTSGNYEQYF; DNA: TGTGCCAGCAGCCAAGATCAGACTAGCGGGAACTACGAGCAGTACTTC
J: TRBJ2-5; D: TRBD2; size: many; length: 16; V: TRBV7-9; CDR3: CASSSVSGRNRETQYF; DNA: TGTGCCAGCAGCTCGGTTAGCGGGAGGAATCGTGAGACCCAGTACTTC
J: TRBJ2-5; D: -; size: -; length: 14; V: TRBV19; CDR3: CASTPGDFQETQYF; DNA: TGTGCCAGTACCCCGGGGGATTTTCAAGAGACCCAGTACTTC
J: TRBJ2-3; D: -; size: many; length: 16; V: TRBV6-1; CDR3: CASSTGVGPSTDTQYF; DNA: TGTGCCAGCAGTACGGGGGTAGGGCCGAGCACAGATACGCAGTATTTT
J: TRBJ1-1; D: -; size: -; length: 11; V: TRBV30; CDR3: CAWSDRIEAFF; DNA: TGTGCCTGGAGTGATAGGATTGAAGCTTTCTTT
J: TRBJ2-5; D: TRBD2; size: many; length: 15; V: TRBV20-1; CDR3: CSARGREGRDETQYF; DNA: TGCAGTGCTAGGGGTCGGGAGGGCCGTGATGAGACCCAGTACTTC
J: TRBJ2-1; D: -; size: many; length: 15; V: TRBV7-2; CDR3: CASSLGLPSNNEQFF; DNA: TGTGCCAGCAGCCTGGGACTCCCAAGTAACAATGAGCAGTTCTTC
J: TRBJ1-1; D: -; size: many; length: 13; V: TRBV20-1; CDR3: CSARGPVNTEAFF; DNA: TGCAGTGCTAGAGGACCGGTGAACACTGAAGCTTTCTTT
J: TRBJ2-5; D: -; size: few; length: 15; V: TRBV5-6; CDR3: CASSLISAVQETQYF; DNA: TGTGCCAGCAGCTTAATTTCAGCGGTTCAAGAGACCCAGTACTTC
J: TRBJ1-5; D: -; size: many; length: 15; V: TRBV12-3/TRBV12-4; CDR3: CASSRPGSGNQPQHF; DNA: TGTGCCAGCAGCCGACCCGGGAGTGGCAATCAGCCCCAGCATTTT
J: TRBJ2-2; D: TRBD1; size: many; length: 14; V: TRBV20-1; CDR3: CSAPNGQGPGELFF; DNA: TGCAGTGCCCCCAACGGACAGGGACCCGGGGAGCTGTTTTTT
J: TRBJ2-3; D: TRBD1; size: -; length: 16; V: TRBV5-1; CDR3: CASSVGDRGPLNTQYF; DNA: TGCGCCAGCAGCGTTGGGGACAGGGGGCCGCTTAATACGCAGTATTTT
J: TRBJ1-4; D: TRBD1; size: many; length: 14; V: TRBV20-1; CDR3: CSARGGQGSEKLFF; DNA: TGCAGTGCTAGAGGGGGACAGGGAAGTGAAAAACTGTTTTTT
J: TRBJ2-5; D: -; size: -; length: 14; V: TRBV5-1; CDR3: CASSVTGYVETQYF; DNA: TGCGCCAGCAGCGTGACAGGTTATGTAGAGACCCAGTACTTC
J: TRBJ2-1; D: TRBD2; size: few; length: 16; V: TRBV20-1; CDR3: CSARDGSGSFYNEQFF; DNA: TGCAGTGCTAGAGACGGTAGCGGGAGTTTTTACAATGAGCAGTTCTTC
J: TRBJ2-7; D: -; size: many; length: 15; V: TRBV7-2; CDR3: CASSPSPPDCYEQYF; DNA: TGTGCCAGCAGCCCCTCCCCGCCAGACTGTTACGAGCAGTACTTC
J: TRBJ2-1; D: TRBD2; size: -; length: 17; V: TRBV27; CDR3: CASSLLGLAGIGNEQFF; DNA: TGTGCCAGCAGTTTATTGGGACTAGCGGGAATAGGGAATGAGCAGTTCTTC
J: TRBJ2-3; D: -; size: few; length: 14; V: TRBV5-6; CDR3: CASSLEGRADTQYF; DNA: TGTGCCAGCAGCTTGGAAGGGCGCGCAGATACGCAGTATTTT
J: TRBJ1-2; D: -; size: -; length: 16; V: TRBV4-1; CDR3: CASSQAWPVGRDGYTF; DNA: TGCGCCAGCAGCCAAGCTTGGCCGGTGGGGCGGGATGGCTACACCTTC
J: TRBJ2-5; D: TRBD2; size: few; length: 17; V: TRBV27; CDR3: CASSLLPLAGRQETQYF; DNA: TGTGCCAGCAGTTTACTCCCACTAGCGGGCCGCCAAGAGACCCAGTACTTC
J: TRBJ2-5; D: TRBD2; size: few; length: 17; V: TRBV5-1; CDR3: CASAQGLAGTTGETQYF; DNA: TGCGCCAGCGCCCAGGGACTAGCGGGTACTACCGGAGAGACCCAGTACTTC
J: TRBJ2-2; D: TRBD1; size: -; length: 17; V: TRBV7-8; CDR3: CASSPITGTGNTGELFF; DNA: TGTGCCAGCAGCCCCATCACCGGGACAGGGAACACCGGGGAGCTGTTTTTT
J: TRBJ2-2; D: -; size: many; length: 12; V: TRBV27; CDR3: CASSFPQGELFF; DNA: TGTGCCAGCAGTTTCCCCCAGGGGGAGCTGTTTTTT